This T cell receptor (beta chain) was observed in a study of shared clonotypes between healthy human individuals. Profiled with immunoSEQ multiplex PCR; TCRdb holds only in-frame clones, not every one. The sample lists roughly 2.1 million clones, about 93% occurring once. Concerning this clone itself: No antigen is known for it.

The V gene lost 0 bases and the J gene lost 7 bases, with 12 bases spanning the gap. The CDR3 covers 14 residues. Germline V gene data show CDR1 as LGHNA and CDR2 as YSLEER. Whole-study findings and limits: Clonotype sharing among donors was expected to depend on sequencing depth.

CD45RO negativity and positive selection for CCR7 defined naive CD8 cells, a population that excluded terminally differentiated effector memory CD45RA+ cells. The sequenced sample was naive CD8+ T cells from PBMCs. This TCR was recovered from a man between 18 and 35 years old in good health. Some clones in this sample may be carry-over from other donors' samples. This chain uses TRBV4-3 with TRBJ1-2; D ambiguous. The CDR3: CASSQEGGASGYTF. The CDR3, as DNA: TGCGCCAGCAGCCAAGAGGGTGGAGCTAGTGGCTACACCTTC.